These 5 T cell receptor beta chains were sequenced from one sample in a study of blood T cell repertoires in COVID-19. The assay was immunoSEQ multiplex PCR, and TCRdb's table has in-frame clones only and misses some. The sample has some 260,000 clones; more than 75% are singletons. The specimen sequenced was peripheral blood. Source of these receptors: a woman aged 40 to 50 who had recovered from COVID-19.

The V and J genes are TRBV6-1 and TRBJ2-7; tentative D call: TRBD2 (6 bases). Germline-derived CDR1 and CDR2 are MNHNS and SASEGT. The ends were cut back, 3 bases at V and 6 bases at J, with 9 bases in the middle. The CDR3 sequence is 12 residues long. CDR3 sequence reads: CASSEGLAEQYV. The DNA for the CDR3 is TGTGCCAGCAGTGAGGGACTGGCCGAGCAGTACGTC.

The chain uses TRBV9 and TRBJ1-1; D remains ambiguous. The CDR3 length is 14 residues. Germline assignment: CDR1 SGDLS and CDR2 YYNGEE. The germline V and J ends were trimmed by 3 bases and 4 bases, with 13 bases remaining between them. This CDR3 reads CASSAPVRPTEAFF. The CDR3, as DNA: TGTGCCAGCAGCGCCCCTGTGCGGCCCACTGAAGCTTTCTTT.

This rearrangement joins TRBV9 to TRBJ1-2, with 8 bases matching TRBD1. The CDR3 runs 16 residues. V shed 0 bases, J shed 2 bases, and the junction held 6 bases outside the gene matches. Germline lookup yields CDR1 SGDLS and CDR2 YYNGEE. The CDR3 bases are TGTGCCAGCAGCGTAGGCCAGGGGGCCCCCAACTATGGCTACACCTTC. Translating gives CASSVGQGAPNYGYTF.

This clone was seen a few times. The rearrangement links TRBV10-1 to TRBJ2-7, with TRBD2 matching 13 bases. Unmatched junction bases numbered 10, after V lost 7 bases and J lost 7 bases. This CDR3 spans 15 amino acids. Germline V CDR1 and CDR2: WNHNN, SYGVQD (reference sequence). In nucleotides, the CDR3 is TGCGCCAGCACCCAACTAGCGGGAGGGCCAGGGGAGCAGTACGTC. It encodes CASTQLAGGPGEQYV.

The V call is TRBV13, the J call TRBJ2-5; 12 nucleotides align to TRBD2. The germline V gene has CDR1 PRHDT and CDR2 FYEKMQ (reference sequence). V gave up 5 bases and J gave up 2 bases; unmatched junction bases: 6. There are 16 residues in the CDR3. CDR3 residues: CASSTRTSGIQETQYF. The CDR3, as DNA: TGTGCCAGCAGCACCCGGACTAGCGGGATTCAAGAGACCCAGTACTTC.